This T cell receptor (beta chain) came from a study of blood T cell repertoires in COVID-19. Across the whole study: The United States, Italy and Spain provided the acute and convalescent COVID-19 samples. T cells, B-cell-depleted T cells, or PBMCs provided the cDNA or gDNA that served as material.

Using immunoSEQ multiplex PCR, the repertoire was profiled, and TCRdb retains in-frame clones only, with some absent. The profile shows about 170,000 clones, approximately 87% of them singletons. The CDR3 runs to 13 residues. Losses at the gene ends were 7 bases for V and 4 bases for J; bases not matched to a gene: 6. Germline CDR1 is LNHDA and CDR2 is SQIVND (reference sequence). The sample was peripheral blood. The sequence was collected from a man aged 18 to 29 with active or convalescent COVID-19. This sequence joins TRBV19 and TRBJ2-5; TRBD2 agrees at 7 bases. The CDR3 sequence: CASKGRGRETQYF. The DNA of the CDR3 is TGTGCCAGTAAAGGGAGGGGCAGAGAGACCCAGTACTTC.